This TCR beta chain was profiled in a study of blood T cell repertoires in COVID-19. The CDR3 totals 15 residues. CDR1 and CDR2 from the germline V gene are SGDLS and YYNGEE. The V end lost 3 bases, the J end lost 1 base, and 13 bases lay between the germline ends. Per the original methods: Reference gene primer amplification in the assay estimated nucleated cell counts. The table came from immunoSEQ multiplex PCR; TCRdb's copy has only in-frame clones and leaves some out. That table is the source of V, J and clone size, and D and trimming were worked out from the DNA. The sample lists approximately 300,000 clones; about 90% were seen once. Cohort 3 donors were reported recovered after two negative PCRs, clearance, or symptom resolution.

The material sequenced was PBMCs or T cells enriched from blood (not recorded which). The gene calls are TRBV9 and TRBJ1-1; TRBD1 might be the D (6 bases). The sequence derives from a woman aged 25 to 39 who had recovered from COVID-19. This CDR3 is CASSEGDGGNTEAFF. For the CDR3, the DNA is TGTGCCAGCAGCGAGGGGGACGGCGGGAACACTGAAGCTTTCTTT.